This TCR beta chain was retrieved from a study of metastatic and nonmetastatic thyroid tumors. In the study overall: The study looked at repertoires side by side in blood and in tumor or nodule tissue from malignant and benign thyroid patients.

In this sample, this clone is medium-sized (0.01 to 0.1%). The antigen remains undetermined. The germline V gene encodes CDR1 MGHRA and CDR2 YSYEKL. V was cut by 0 bases and J by 0 bases, with 7 bases left in between. The CDR3 runs 15 residues. General observations from the study: A significant increase in TCR beta diversity was reportedly seen in malignant thyroid tumors relative to benign nodules, in blood and tumor.

Methods used by the authors: The distant-metastasis classifier for papillary thyroid cancer was built from CDR3 differences across clinicopathological groups. MiXCR was used by TCRdb to re-call the PCR reads. Clone size and V and J calls follow TCRdb, not the original study. The table includes approximately 21,000 clones, 20% to 30% detected once. Nobody among the patients had been given any treatment before thyroid surgery. This chain joins TRBV4-1 and TRBJ2-3; D is possibly TRBD2 (5 bases). The receptor was isolated from a female donor with papillary thyroid cancer or a benign thyroid nodule (not recorded which). Some clones in this sample may be carry-over from other donors' samples. Source material: tumor tissue. The CDR3 sequence: CASSQDGISTDTQYF. CDR3 DNA sequence: TGCGCCAGCAGCCAAGACGGGATTAGCACAGATACGCAGTATTTT.